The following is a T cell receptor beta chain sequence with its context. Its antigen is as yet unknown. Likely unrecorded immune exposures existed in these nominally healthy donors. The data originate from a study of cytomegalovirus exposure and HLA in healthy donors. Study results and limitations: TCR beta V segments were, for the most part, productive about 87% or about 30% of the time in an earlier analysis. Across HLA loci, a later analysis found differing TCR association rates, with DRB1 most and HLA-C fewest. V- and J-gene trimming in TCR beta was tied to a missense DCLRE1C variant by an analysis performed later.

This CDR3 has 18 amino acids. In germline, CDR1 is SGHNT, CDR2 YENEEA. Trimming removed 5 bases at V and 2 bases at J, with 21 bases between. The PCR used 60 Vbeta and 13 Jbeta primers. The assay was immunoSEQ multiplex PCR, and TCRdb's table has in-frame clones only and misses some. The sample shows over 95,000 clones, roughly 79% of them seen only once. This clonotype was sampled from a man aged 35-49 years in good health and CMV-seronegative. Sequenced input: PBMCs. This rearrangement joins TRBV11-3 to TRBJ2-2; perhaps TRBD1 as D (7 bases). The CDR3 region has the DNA TGTGCCAGCAGCCCCCGCCGCGGAGGGGGCGAAAACACCGGGGAGCTGTTTTTT. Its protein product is CASSPRRGGGENTGELFF.